This is a list of T cell receptor beta chains from one sample in a study of OX40 agonist ivuxolimab in advanced cancers. TCRdb's copy holds only in-frame clones and misses some; the assay was immunoSEQ multiplex PCR. The sample gives roughly 60,000 clones, roughly 84% of which show up once; approximately 4.4% is in the top ten. The sample consisted of CD4+ or CD8+ T cells sorted from blood, taken in a trial of the OX40 agonist ivuxolimab. The receptors here all came from an adult with an advanced solid tumor such as melanoma, head and neck, liver or kidney cancer. Each CDR3 is given with its conserved first and last residue. The order of the fields is J gene, D gene, CDR3 length, clone size, V gene, CDR3 DNA, CDR3 protein. A D gene is named only where the DNA matches it firmly. Only part of the rows carry a size: once, few, many, or a class if the clone is expanded.

j_call: TRBJ2-3; d_call: TRBD2; cdr3_length: 15; clone_size: -; v_call: TRBV9; cdr3_nt: TGTGCCAGCAGCGGACTAGCGGGGCCCACAGATACGCAGTATTTT; cdr3_aa: CASSGLAGPTDTQYF
j_call: TRBJ2-3; d_call: TRBD1; cdr3_length: 14; clone_size: -; v_call: TRBV30; cdr3_nt: TGTGCCTGGAGTAAGGGACAGGGCGCAGATACGCAGTATTTT; cdr3_aa: CAWSKGQGADTQYF
j_call: TRBJ1-6; d_call: -; cdr3_length: 15; clone_size: -; v_call: TRBV4-2; cdr3_nt: TGTGCCAGCAGCTTGGGAGGCTCCTATAATTCACCCCTCCACTTT; cdr3_aa: CASSLGGSYNSPLHF
j_call: TRBJ2-3; d_call: -; cdr3_length: 11; clone_size: -; v_call: TRBV6-6; cdr3_nt: TGTGCCAGCAGTTGGGCAGATACGCAGTATTTT; cdr3_aa: CASSWADTQYF
j_call: TRBJ2-7; d_call: -; cdr3_length: 13; clone_size: -; v_call: TRBV5-1; cdr3_nt: TGCGCCAGCAGCTTGGTCGCAGGGCGCGAGCAGTACTTC; cdr3_aa: CASSLVAGREQYF
j_call: TRBJ2-2; d_call: TRBD1; cdr3_length: 14; clone_size: -; v_call: TRBV10-2; cdr3_nt: TGCGCCAGCAGTCGGACAGGGAACACCGGGGAGCTGTTTTTT; cdr3_aa: CASSRTGNTGELFF
j_call: TRBJ1-2; d_call: TRBD1; cdr3_length: 15; clone_size: -; v_call: TRBV19; cdr3_nt: TGTGCCAGTAGGACCGCTCCGGGACAGGATTATGGCTACACCTTC; cdr3_aa: CASRTAPGQDYGYTF
j_call: TRBJ1-2; d_call: -; cdr3_length: 13; clone_size: -; v_call: TRBV6-4; cdr3_nt: TGTGCCACCTCCAAGACGGTGCCGGGAGGCTACACCTTC; cdr3_aa: CATSKTVPGGYTF
j_call: TRBJ2-5; d_call: TRBD1; cdr3_length: 13; clone_size: -; v_call: TRBV7-9; cdr3_nt: TGTGCCAGCAGCGACAGGGCCCAAGAGACCCAGTACTTC; cdr3_aa: CASSDRAQETQYF
j_call: TRBJ1-3; d_call: -; cdr3_length: 17; clone_size: -; v_call: TRBV14; cdr3_nt: TGTGCCAGCAGCCAAGCCCCGACAGGTTTTTCAGGAAACACCATATATTTT; cdr3_aa: CASSQAPTGFSGNTIYF
j_call: TRBJ2-7; d_call: -; cdr3_length: 15; clone_size: once; v_call: TRBV9; cdr3_nt: TGTGCCAGCAGCGTATCCGGGACACCCTCCTACGAGCAGTACTTC; cdr3_aa: CASSVSGTPSYEQYF
j_call: TRBJ1-4; d_call: TRBD1; cdr3_length: 14; clone_size: -; v_call: TRBV7-9; cdr3_nt: TGTGCCAGCAGCCAAGGACAGGATAATGAAAAACTGTTTTTT; cdr3_aa: CASSQGQDNEKLFF
j_call: TRBJ2-1; d_call: TRBD2; cdr3_length: 16; clone_size: -; v_call: TRBV19; cdr3_nt: TGTGCCAGTAGTATCGGACTAGCGGACGTCTACAATGAGCAGTTCTTC; cdr3_aa: CASSIGLADVYNEQFF
j_call: TRBJ2-1; d_call: -; cdr3_length: 12; clone_size: -; v_call: TRBV9; cdr3_nt: TGTGCCAGCAGCGTCGGCGATGGTCAACAGTTCTTC; cdr3_aa: CASSVGDGQQFF
j_call: TRBJ2-7; d_call: -; cdr3_length: 11; clone_size: -; v_call: TRBV28; cdr3_nt: TGTGCCAGCAGTCCCCAATACGAGCAGTACTTC; cdr3_aa: CASSPQYEQYF
j_call: TRBJ2-7; d_call: -; cdr3_length: 13; clone_size: -; v_call: TRBV6-6; cdr3_nt: TGTGCCAGCAGTTTCCCCACGGACTACGAGCAGTACTTC; cdr3_aa: CASSFPTDYEQYF
j_call: TRBJ1-3; d_call: -; cdr3_length: 15; clone_size: -; v_call: TRBV6-1; cdr3_nt: TGTGCCAGCAGTGAAGAGGCCAGCTCTGGAAACACCATATATTTT; cdr3_aa: CASSEEASSGNTIYF
j_call: TRBJ2-1; d_call: TRBD2; cdr3_length: 16; clone_size: -; v_call: TRBV5-1; cdr3_nt: TGCGCCAGCAGCTTGGGCGGGACTAGCGGGACTAATGAGCAGTTCTTC; cdr3_aa: CASSLGGTSGTNEQFF
j_call: TRBJ2-4; d_call: -; cdr3_length: 13; clone_size: -; v_call: TRBV29-1; cdr3_nt: TGCAGCGTAGGACAGTCCGGGGGAAACATTCAGTACTTC; cdr3_aa: CSVGQSGGNIQYF
j_call: TRBJ1-3; d_call: -; cdr3_length: 15; clone_size: once; v_call: TRBV4-1; cdr3_nt: TGCGCCAGCAGCCAAGCAGCCGACTCTGGAAACACCATATATTTT; cdr3_aa: CASSQAADSGNTIYF
j_call: TRBJ2-1; d_call: -; cdr3_length: 15; clone_size: -; v_call: TRBV11-2; cdr3_nt: TGTGCCAGCAGCTTAGATTCCGTCTCCTACAATGAGCAGTTCTTC; cdr3_aa: CASSLDSVSYNEQFF
j_call: TRBJ1-5; d_call: -; cdr3_length: 16; clone_size: -; v_call: TRBV19; cdr3_nt: TGTGCCAGTAGTATCTACGGCCAGTATAGCAATCAGCCCCAGCATTTT; cdr3_aa: CASSIYGQYSNQPQHF
j_call: TRBJ1-2; d_call: TRBD1; cdr3_length: 15; clone_size: -; v_call: TRBV15; cdr3_nt: TGTGCCACCAGCAGAGGACAGGGTCTAGACTATGGCTACACCTTC; cdr3_aa: CATSRGQGLDYGYTF
j_call: TRBJ1-6; d_call: -; cdr3_length: 15; clone_size: -; v_call: TRBV6-5; cdr3_nt: TGTGCCAGCAGTCCAAACAGGGCGGGGGGTTCACCCCTCCACTTT; cdr3_aa: CASSPNRAGGSPLHF
j_call: TRBJ1-1; d_call: -; cdr3_length: 13; clone_size: few; v_call: TRBV28; cdr3_nt: TGTGCCAGCAGCCTGGACCGTGACACTGAAGCTTTCTTT; cdr3_aa: CASSLDRDTEAFF
j_call: TRBJ2-7; d_call: -; cdr3_length: 14; clone_size: once; v_call: TRBV11-2; cdr3_nt: TGTGCCAGCAGCTTGTTTTTGGGGCAGCACGAGCAGTACTTC; cdr3_aa: CASSLFLGQHEQYF
j_call: TRBJ2-7; d_call: TRBD1; cdr3_length: 12; clone_size: -; v_call: TRBV7-2; cdr3_nt: TGTGCCAGCAGTCGACAGGGGAACGAGCAGTACTTC; cdr3_aa: CASSRQGNEQYF
j_call: TRBJ1-3; d_call: TRBD1; cdr3_length: 15; clone_size: -; v_call: TRBV19; cdr3_nt: TGTGCCAGTAGTCCCGGGACAGACTCTGGAAACACCATATATTTT; cdr3_aa: CASSPGTDSGNTIYF
j_call: TRBJ2-5; d_call: -; cdr3_length: 15; clone_size: -; v_call: TRBV7-6; cdr3_nt: TGTGCCAGCAGCTTAGATGGGCAATATGGGGAGACCCAGTACTTC; cdr3_aa: CASSLDGQYGETQYF
j_call: TRBJ1-5; d_call: -; cdr3_length: 18; clone_size: once; v_call: TRBV7-3; cdr3_nt: TGTGCCAGCAGCTCTGACAGGTTTCAAGCGGGTAGCAATCAGCCCCAGCATTTT; cdr3_aa: CASSSDRFQAGSNQPQHF
j_call: TRBJ1-2; d_call: -; cdr3_length: 16; clone_size: -; v_call: TRBV18; cdr3_nt: TGTGCCAGCTCACCACAACTGACAGATGCTAACTATGGCTACACCTTC; cdr3_aa: CASSPQLTDANYGYTF
j_call: TRBJ1-2; d_call: TRBD1; cdr3_length: 15; clone_size: -; v_call: TRBV19; cdr3_nt: TGTGCCAGTAGTGCCCGGGACAGGGGTCCCTATGGCTACACCTTC; cdr3_aa: CASSARDRGPYGYTF
j_call: TRBJ2-5; d_call: -; cdr3_length: 16; clone_size: -; v_call: TRBV21-1; cdr3_nt: TGTGCCAGCAGCGTAGGGGCGTCAGCGGGGGGAGAGACCCAGTACTTC; cdr3_aa: CASSVGASAGGETQYF
j_call: TRBJ1-1; d_call: -; cdr3_length: 13; clone_size: -; v_call: TRBV7-7; cdr3_nt: TGTGCTAGCAGCTTGGCGGCGAACACTGAAGCTTTCTTT; cdr3_aa: CASSLAANTEAFF
j_call: TRBJ1-5; d_call: TRBD1; cdr3_length: 15; clone_size: -; v_call: TRBV6-5; cdr3_nt: TGTGCCAGCAGTACCATCGACAGGGCCAATCAGCCCCAGCATTTT; cdr3_aa: CASSTIDRANQPQHF
j_call: TRBJ1-1; d_call: -; cdr3_length: 14; clone_size: -; v_call: TRBV18; cdr3_nt: TGTGCCAGCTCACCCACGGCGGTAAACACTGAAGCTTTCTTT; cdr3_aa: CASSPTAVNTEAFF
j_call: TRBJ1-5; d_call: TRBD1; cdr3_length: 19; clone_size: -; v_call: TRBV28; cdr3_nt: TGTGCCAGCAGTTTACAAGGACAGGGGGCTGAGTATAGCAATCAGCCCCAGCATTTT; cdr3_aa: CASSLQGQGAEYSNQPQHF
j_call: TRBJ1-2; d_call: -; cdr3_length: 15; clone_size: -; v_call: TRBV6-5; cdr3_nt: TGTGCCAGCAGTTCCCCCGGCCACAATAACTATGGCTACACCTTC; cdr3_aa: CASSSPGHNNYGYTF
j_call: TRBJ2-7; d_call: -; cdr3_length: 12; clone_size: -; v_call: TRBV6-5; cdr3_nt: TGTGCCAGCAGTACCCAGTACTACGAGCAGTACTTC; cdr3_aa: CASSTQYYEQYF
j_call: TRBJ2-3; d_call: -; cdr3_length: 14; clone_size: -; v_call: TRBV9; cdr3_nt: TGTGCCAGCAGTAGCCCCGGAGGGGTAGATACGCAGTATTTT; cdr3_aa: CASSSPGGVDTQYF
j_call: TRBJ1-5; d_call: -; cdr3_length: 12; clone_size: -; v_call: TRBV18; cdr3_nt: TGTGCCAGCTCAAACAGCAATCAGCCCCAGCATTTT; cdr3_aa: CASSNSNQPQHF
j_call: TRBJ2-1; d_call: TRBD2; cdr3_length: 15; clone_size: -; v_call: TRBV28; cdr3_nt: TGTGCCAGCAGTCCCGCTAGCGGGCACAACAATGAGCAGTTCTTC; cdr3_aa: CASSPASGHNNEQFF